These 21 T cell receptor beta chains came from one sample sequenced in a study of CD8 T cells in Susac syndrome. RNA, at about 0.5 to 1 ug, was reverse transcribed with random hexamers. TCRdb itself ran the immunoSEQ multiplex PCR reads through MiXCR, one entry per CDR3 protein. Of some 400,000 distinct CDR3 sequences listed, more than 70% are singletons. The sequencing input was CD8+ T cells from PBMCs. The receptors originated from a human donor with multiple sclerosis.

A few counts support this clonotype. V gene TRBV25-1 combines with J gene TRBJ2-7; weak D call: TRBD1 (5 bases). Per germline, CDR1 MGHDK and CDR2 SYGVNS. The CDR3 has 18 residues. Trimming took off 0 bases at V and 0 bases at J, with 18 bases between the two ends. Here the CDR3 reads CASSEYLNLGAISYEQYF. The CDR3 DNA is TGTGCCAGCAGTGAATATCTCAACTTAGGGGCCATCTCCTACGAGCAGTACTTC.

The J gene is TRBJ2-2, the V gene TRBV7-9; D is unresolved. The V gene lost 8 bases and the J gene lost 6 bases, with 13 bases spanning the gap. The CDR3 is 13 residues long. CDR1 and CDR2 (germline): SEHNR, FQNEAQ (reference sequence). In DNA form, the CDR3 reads TGTGCCAGCGGGATCTTAGGATCCGGGGAGCTGTTTTTT. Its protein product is CASGILGSGELFF.

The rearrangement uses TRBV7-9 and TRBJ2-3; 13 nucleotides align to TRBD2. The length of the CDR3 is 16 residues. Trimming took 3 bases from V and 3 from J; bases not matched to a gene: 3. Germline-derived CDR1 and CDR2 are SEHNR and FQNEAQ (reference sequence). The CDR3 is CASSLGLAGWTDTQYF. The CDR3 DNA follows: TGTGCCAGCAGCTTGGGACTAGCGGGATGGACAGATACGCAGTATTTT. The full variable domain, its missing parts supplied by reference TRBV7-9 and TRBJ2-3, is DTGVSQNPRHKITKRGQNVTFRCDPISEHNRLYWYRQTLGQGPEFLTYFQNEAQLEKSRLLSDRFSAERPKGSFSTLEIQRTEQGDSAMYLCASSLGLAGWTDTQYFGPGTRLTVL.

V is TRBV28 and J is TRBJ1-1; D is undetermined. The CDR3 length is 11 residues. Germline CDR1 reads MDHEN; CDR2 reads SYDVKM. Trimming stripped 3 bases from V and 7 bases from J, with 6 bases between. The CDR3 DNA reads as TGTGCCAGCAGTTTTAGGCTTGAAGCTTTCTTT. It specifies CASSFRLEAFF.

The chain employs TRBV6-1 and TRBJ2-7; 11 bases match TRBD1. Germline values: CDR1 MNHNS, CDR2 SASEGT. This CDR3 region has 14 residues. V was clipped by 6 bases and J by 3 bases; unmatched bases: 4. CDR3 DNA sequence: TGTGCCAGCAGCGGGGGACAGGGGGACTACGAGCAGTACTTC. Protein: CASSGGQGDYEQYF.

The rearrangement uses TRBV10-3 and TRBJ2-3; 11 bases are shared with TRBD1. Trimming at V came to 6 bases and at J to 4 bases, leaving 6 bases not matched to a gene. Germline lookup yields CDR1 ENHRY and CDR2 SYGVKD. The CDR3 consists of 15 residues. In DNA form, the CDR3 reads TGTGCCATCAGCCAGGGACAGGGGGATGCAGATACGCAGTATTTT. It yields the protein CAISQGQGDADTQYF.

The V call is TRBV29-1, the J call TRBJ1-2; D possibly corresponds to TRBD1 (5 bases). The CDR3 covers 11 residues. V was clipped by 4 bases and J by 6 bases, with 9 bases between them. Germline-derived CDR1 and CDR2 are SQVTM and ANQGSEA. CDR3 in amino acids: CSVVGVDGYTF. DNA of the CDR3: TGCAGCGTTGTAGGGGTGGATGGCTACACCTTC. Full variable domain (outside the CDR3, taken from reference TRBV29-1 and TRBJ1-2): SAVISQKPSRDICQRGTSLTIQCQVDSQVTMMFWYRQQPGQSLTLIATANQGSEATYESGFVIDKFPISRPNLTFSTLTVSNMSPEDSSIYLCSVVGVDGYTFGSGTRLTVV.

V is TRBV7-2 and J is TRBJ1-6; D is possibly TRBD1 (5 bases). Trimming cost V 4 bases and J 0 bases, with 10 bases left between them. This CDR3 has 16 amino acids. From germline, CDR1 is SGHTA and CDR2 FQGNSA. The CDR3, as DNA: TGTGCCAGCAGCTGGACATCGAGCTCCTATAATTCACCCCTCCACTTT. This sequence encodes CASSWTSSSYNSPLHF.

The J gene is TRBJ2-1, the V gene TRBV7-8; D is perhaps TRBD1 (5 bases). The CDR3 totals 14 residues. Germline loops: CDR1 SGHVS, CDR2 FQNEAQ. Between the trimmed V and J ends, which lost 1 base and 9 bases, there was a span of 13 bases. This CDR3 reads CASSLGQGIGEQFF. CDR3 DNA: TGTGCCAGCAGCTTAGGGCAGGGCATCGGTGAGCAGTTCTTC.

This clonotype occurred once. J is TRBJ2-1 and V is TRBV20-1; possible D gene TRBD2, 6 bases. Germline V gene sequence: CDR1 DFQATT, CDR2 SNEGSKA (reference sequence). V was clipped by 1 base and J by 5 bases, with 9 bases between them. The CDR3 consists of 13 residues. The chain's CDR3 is CSARGSGDNEQFF. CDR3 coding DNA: TGCAGTGCTAGAGGTTCGGGGGACAATGAGCAGTTCTTC.

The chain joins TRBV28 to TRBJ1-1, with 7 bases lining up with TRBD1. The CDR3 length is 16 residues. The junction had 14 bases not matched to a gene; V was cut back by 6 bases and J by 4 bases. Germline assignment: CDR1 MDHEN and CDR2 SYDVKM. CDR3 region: CASSSIIQGRGTEAFF. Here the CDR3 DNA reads TGTGCCAGCAGCTCTATAATACAGGGGCGAGGCACTGAAGCTTTCTTT.

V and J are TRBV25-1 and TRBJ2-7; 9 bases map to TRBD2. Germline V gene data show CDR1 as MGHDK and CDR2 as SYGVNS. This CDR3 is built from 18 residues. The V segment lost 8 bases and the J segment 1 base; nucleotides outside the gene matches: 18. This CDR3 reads CASSPASGKAVGSYEQYF. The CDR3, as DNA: TGTGCCAGCTCTCCGGCTAGCGGGAAAGCTGTTGGGTCCTACGAGCAGTACTTC.

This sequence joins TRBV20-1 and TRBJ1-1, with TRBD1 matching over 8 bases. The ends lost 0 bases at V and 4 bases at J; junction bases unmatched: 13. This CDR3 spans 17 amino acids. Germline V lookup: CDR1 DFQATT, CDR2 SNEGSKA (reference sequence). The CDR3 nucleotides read TGCAGTGCTAGAGATCGGACAGGGAGGGGTTCGGGCACTGAAGCTTTCTTT. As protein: CSARDRTGRGSGTEAFF.

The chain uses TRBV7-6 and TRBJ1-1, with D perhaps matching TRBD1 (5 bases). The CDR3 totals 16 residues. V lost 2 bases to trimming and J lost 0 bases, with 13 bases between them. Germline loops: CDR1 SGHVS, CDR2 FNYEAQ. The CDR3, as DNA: TGTGCCAGCAGCTTAATCGGGACGGCAGTGAACACTGAAGCTTTCTTT. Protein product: CASSLIGTAVNTEAFF.

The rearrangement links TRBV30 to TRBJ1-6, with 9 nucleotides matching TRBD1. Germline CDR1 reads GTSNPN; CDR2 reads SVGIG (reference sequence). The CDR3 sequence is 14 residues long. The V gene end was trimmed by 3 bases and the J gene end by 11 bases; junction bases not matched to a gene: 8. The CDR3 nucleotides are TGTGCCTGGAGCCCCGGGACAGGGAAAACACCCCTCCACTTT. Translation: CAWSPGTGKTPLHF.

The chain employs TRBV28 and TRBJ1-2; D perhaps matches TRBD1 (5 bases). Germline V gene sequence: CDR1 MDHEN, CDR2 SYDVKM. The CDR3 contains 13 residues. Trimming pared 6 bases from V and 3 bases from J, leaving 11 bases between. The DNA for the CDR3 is TGTGCCAGCAGAGTGAGGGGCGACTATGGCTACACCTTC. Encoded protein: CASRVRGDYGYTF.

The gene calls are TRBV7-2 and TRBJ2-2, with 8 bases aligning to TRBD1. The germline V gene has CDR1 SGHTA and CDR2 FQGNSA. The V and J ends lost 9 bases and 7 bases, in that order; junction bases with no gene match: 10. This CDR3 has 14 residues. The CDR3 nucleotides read TGTGCCAGAACAGGGGGGAGCGAAGTCGGGGAGCTGTTTTTT. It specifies CARTGGSEVGELFF.

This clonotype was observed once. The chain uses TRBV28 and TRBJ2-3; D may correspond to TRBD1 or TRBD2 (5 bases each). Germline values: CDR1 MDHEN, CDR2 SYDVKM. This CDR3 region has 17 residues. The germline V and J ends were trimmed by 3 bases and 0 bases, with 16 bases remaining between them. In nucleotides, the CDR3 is TGTGCCAGCAGTTTTCCCCTAAGGGACCTTAGCACAGATACGCAGTATTTT. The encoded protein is CASSFPLRDLSTDTQYF. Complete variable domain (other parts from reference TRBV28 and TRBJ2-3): DVKVTQSSRYLVKRTGEKVFLECVQDMDHENMFWYRQDPGLGLRLIYFSYDVKMKEKGDIPEGYSVSREKKERFSLILESASTNQTSMYLCASSFPLRDLSTDTQYFGPGTRLTVL.

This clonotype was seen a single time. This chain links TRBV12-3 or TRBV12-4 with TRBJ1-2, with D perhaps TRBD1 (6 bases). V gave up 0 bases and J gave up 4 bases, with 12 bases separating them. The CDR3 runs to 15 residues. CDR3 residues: CASSLALTGFYGYTF. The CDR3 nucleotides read TGTGCCAGCAGTTTAGCGCTAACAGGGTTCTATGGCTACACCTTC.

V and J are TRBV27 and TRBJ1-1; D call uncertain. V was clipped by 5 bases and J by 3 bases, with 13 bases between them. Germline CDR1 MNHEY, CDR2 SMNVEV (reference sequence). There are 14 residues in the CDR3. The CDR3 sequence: CASSLFFEDTEAFF. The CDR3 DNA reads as TGTGCCAGCAGTCTTTTTTTCGAGGACACTGAAGCTTTCTTT.

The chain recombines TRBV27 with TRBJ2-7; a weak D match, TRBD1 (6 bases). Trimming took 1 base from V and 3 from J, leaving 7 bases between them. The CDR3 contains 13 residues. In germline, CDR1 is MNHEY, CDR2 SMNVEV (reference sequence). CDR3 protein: CASSLLQGYEQYF. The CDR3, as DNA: TGTGCCAGCAGTTTATTACAGGGCTACGAGCAGTACTTC.